One sample yielded the 26 T cell receptor beta chains listed below, sequenced in a study of immune evolution from preneoplasia to lung adenocarcinoma. Some clones are missing from TCRdb's copy, which holds only in-frame ones; the method was immunoSEQ multiplex PCR. The sample shows 20,000 to 25,000 clones, 70% to 85% of them seen only once. Sequencing was performed on FFPE invasive lung adenocarcinoma tissue. The source is a person between 55 and 69 years old with lung adenocarcinoma.

The genes are TRBV5-1 and TRBJ2-1; 13 bases are shared with TRBD2. V gave up 5 bases and J gave up 15 bases; unmatched junction bases: 17. The CDR3 runs 16 residues. Germline V gene sequence: CDR1 SGHRS, CDR2 YFSETQ. The CDR3 region has the DNA TGCGCCAGCAGAACCACGGGACAGGGACTAGCGGGACGGTGGTTCTTC. Translating it yields CASRTTGQGLAGRWFF. Full variable domain (rest looked up from reference TRBV5-1 and TRBJ2-1): KAGVTQTPRYLIKTRGQQVTLSCSPISGHRSVSWYQQTPGQGLQFLFEYFSETQRNKGNFPGRFSGRQFSNSRSEMNVSTLELGDSALYLCASRTTGQGLAGRWFFGPGTRLTVL.

The V call is TRBV15, the J call TRBJ2-2, with 7 bases that match TRBD1. CDR3 length: 15 amino acids. The V segment lost 2 bases and the J segment 6 bases; nucleotides outside the gene matches: 6. Germline V gene data show CDR1 as LNHNV and CDR2 as YYDKDF (reference sequence). The CDR3 sequence: CATSRTRQGSGELFF. In nucleotides, the CDR3 is TGTGCCACCAGCAGAACGCGACAGGGCTCCGGGGAGCTGTTTTTT. Drawing the rest from reference TRBV15 and TRBJ2-2, the complete variable domain is DAMVIQNPRYQVTQFGKPVTLSCSQTLNHNVMYWYQQKSSQAPKLLFHYYDKDFNNEADTPDNFQSRRPNTSFCFLDIRSPGLGDTAMYLCATSRTRQGSGELFFGEGSRLTVL.

This clone is medium-sized. The chain joins TRBV7-2 to TRBJ2-7; tentative D call: TRBD2 (5 bases). V lost 5 bases, J lost 6 bases, and 8 bases lay in between. The CDR3 has 11 residues. The germline V gene has CDR1 SGHTA and CDR2 FQGNSA. The CDR3 reads CASSSGFEQYF. CDR3 in DNA: TGTGCCAGCAGCAGCGGTTTCGAGCAGTACTTC.

V usage is TRBV5-1 and J usage is TRBJ2-7, with 7 bases identical to TRBD2. The CDR3 consists of 14 residues. Losses at the gene ends were 4 bases for V and 0 bases for J; bases not matched to a gene: 4. Germline values: CDR1 SGHRS, CDR2 YFSETQ. CDR3 sequence: CASSPGTTSYEQYF. The CDR3 coding sequence is TGCGCCAGCAGCCCCGGGACTACCTCCTACGAGCAGTACTTC.

This chain's CDR3 is CASGPTGIGADTQYF. As DNA, the CDR3 is TGTGCTAGTGGCCCAACAGGGATCGGCGCAGATACGCAGTATTTT. This chain connects TRBV12-5 to TRBJ2-3, with TRBD1 as a possible D gene (6 bases). Looked up from germline, CDR1 is LGHNT and CDR2 is FRNRAP. Trimming pared 6 bases from V and 4 bases from J, leaving 17 bases between. The length of the CDR3 is 15 residues. The full variable domain, in which reference TRBV12-5 and TRBJ2-3 provide the parts outside the CDR3, is DARVTQTPRHKVTEMGQEVTMRCQPILGHNTVFWYRQTMMQGLELLAYFRNRAPLDDSGMPKDRFSAEMPDATLATLKIQPSEPRDSAVYFCASGPTGIGADTQYFGPGTRLTVL.

The chain uses TRBV6-5 and TRBJ2-7; D could derive from TRBD1 or TRBD2 (5 bases each). Trimming pared 6 bases from V and 6 bases from J, leaving 15 bases between. CDR1 and CDR2 (germline): MNHEY, SVGAGI. The CDR3 runs to 13 residues. In DNA, the CDR3 is TGTGCCAGCAGCCGGGACCAGCTCGCCGAGCAGTACTTC. Translated: CASSRDQLAEQYF.

The chain uses TRBV6-1 and TRBJ2-2, with 9 nucleotides matching TRBD1. Germline V gene lookup returns CDR1 MNHNS and CDR2 SASEGT. Trimming removed 11 bases from V and 6 bases from J; junction bases left unmatched: 7. CDR3 length equals 13 residues. CDR3 sequence: CAARDREAGELFF. CDR3 DNA: TGTGCCGCCCGGGACAGGGAAGCCGGGGAGCTGTTTTTT.

The CDR3 DNA sequence: TGTGCCAGCAGCACACAGGGCTACAATCAGCCCCAGCATTTT. Its protein is CASSTQGYNQPQHF. The chain combines TRBV7-2 with TRBJ1-5; TRBD1 might be the D (6 bases). The germline V and J ends were trimmed by 5 bases and 3 bases, with 11 bases remaining between them. Looked up from germline, CDR1 is SGHTA and CDR2 is FQGNSA. CDR3 length: 14 amino acids.

Notes on this clone: This CDR3 is also generated by other DNA sequences in the sample. The V and J genes are TRBV27 and TRBJ2-2, with D perhaps being TRBD1 or TRBD2 (6 bases each). The germline V gene encodes CDR1 MNHEY and CDR2 SMNVEV (reference sequence). This CDR3 has 15 residues. Between the trimmed V and J ends, which lost 6 bases and 3 bases, there was a span of 14 bases. The CDR3 bases are TGTGCCAGCAGGATGGGGGGCACCGACACCGGGGAGCTGTTTTTT. The encoded protein is CASRMGGTDTGELFF.

The CDR3 DNA reads as TGTGCCAGCAGCTTGTGGAAGGGGACAGATAAAAACATTCAGTACTTC. Its translation is CASSLWKGTDKNIQYF. The rearrangement links TRBV5-8 to TRBJ2-4; 7 bases are a match to TRBD1. Germline V gene data show CDR1 as SGHTS and CDR2 as YDEGEE. The CDR3 loop spans 16 amino acids. Trimming cost V 1 base and J 4 bases; bases outside gene matches: 8.

With regard to this clone: The same CDR3 can be traced to other DNA sequences in this sample. This chain links TRBV28 with TRBJ2-7; D is uncertain. The CDR3 is made up of 14 amino acids. Germline lookup yields CDR1 MDHEN and CDR2 SYDVKM. V lost 2 bases, J lost 7 bases, and 15 bases lay in between. CDR3 nucleotides: TGTGCCAGCAGTTTAGGGCGTATGGCGTATGAGCAGTACTTC. Translating gives CASSLGRMAYEQYF. Full variable domain (rest looked up from reference TRBV28 and TRBJ2-7): DVKVTQSSRYLVKRTGEKVFLECVQDMDHENMFWYRQDPGLGLRLIYFSYDVKMKEKGDIPEGYSVSREKKERFSLILESASTNQTSMYLCASSLGRMAYEQYFGPGTRLTVT.

The rearrangement uses TRBV30 and TRBJ1-1; 12 bases line up with TRBD1. Germline CDR1 GTSNPN, CDR2 SVGIG (reference sequence). After removal of 5 bases from V and 1 base from J, the junction contained 2 bases not matched to a gene. There are 14 residues in the CDR3. Here the CDR3 reads CAWGTGGANTEAFF. CDR3 DNA sequence: TGTGCCTGGGGGACAGGGGGCGCGAACACTGAAGCTTTCTTT.

J is TRBJ1-1 and V is TRBV5-1; D unresolved. Trimming took 7 bases from V and 1 from J, leaving 11 bases between them. The CDR3 is 13 amino acids. Per germline, CDR1 SGHRS and CDR2 YFSETQ. The CDR3 sequence: CASGVTTNTEAFF. The CDR3 bases are TGCGCCAGCGGGGTAACGACGAACACTGAAGCTTTCTTT.

V usage is TRBV19 and J usage is TRBJ2-3; no definite D call. Trimming took off 3 bases at V and 0 bases at J, with 7 bases between the two ends. In germline, CDR1 is LNHDA, CDR2 SQIVND (reference sequence). This CDR3 has 14 amino acids. The CDR3 sequence is CASSIRLSTDTQYF. The CDR3 DNA sequence: TGTGCCAGTAGTATCCGTCTTAGCACAGATACGCAGTATTTT.

A remark on this clone: Additional DNA sequences in this sample encode the identical CDR3. This chain links TRBV7-2 with TRBJ2-6; 9 bases fit TRBD1. J lost 0 bases, V lost 3 bases, and 0 bases had no gene match. Per germline, CDR1 SGHTA and CDR2 FQGNSA. This CDR3 region has 16 residues. CDR3 residues: CASSLTGGSGANVLTF. The CDR3 coding sequence is TGTGCCAGCAGCTTGACAGGGGGCTCTGGGGCCAACGTCCTGACTTTC.

This clone has more than one count but fewer than ten. The V call is TRBV15, the J call TRBJ2-5, with TRBD2 identical over 9 bases. The germline CDR1 and CDR2 sequences are LNHNV and YYDKDF (reference sequence). CDR3 length equals 15 residues. J gave up 0 bases and V 5 bases, and 4 bases lay outside the gene matches. The CDR3 nucleotides are TGTGCCACCAGCGTCCGACTAGCGGACCAAGAGACCCAGTACTTC. It encodes CATSVRLADQETQYF.

This clone was detected a few times. The chain has TRBV14 and TRBJ1-1, with 7 bases fitting TRBD1. Per the germline V gene, CDR1 is SGHDN and CDR2 is FVKESK. Trimming removed 6 bases from V and 1 base from J; junction bases left unmatched: 5. The CDR3 sequence is 14 residues long. CDR3 region: CASSLRGANTEAFF. CDR3 bases: TGTGCCAGCAGTCTCAGGGGGGCGAACACTGAAGCTTTCTTT.

The chain recombines TRBV5-1 with TRBJ2-3, with D hard to call. Germline V gives CDR1 SGHRS, CDR2 YFSETQ. The CDR3 consists of 13 residues. Trimming removed 4 bases from V and 5 bases from J, with 11 bases in between. The CDR3, as DNA: TGCGCCAGCAGCCAAACCGACCAAGATACGCAGTATTTT. Translation: CASSQTDQDTQYF.

This chain links TRBV21-1 with TRBJ2-1; the table's D call, TRBD2, was not checked against the DNA. TRBV21-1 corresponds to a pseudogene. CDR3 length: 16 residues. DNA for the CDR3: TGTGCCAGCAGTCCCTTTGGCGGGAGGGGTAGTAATGAGCAGTTCTTC. As protein: CASSPFGGRGSNEQFF.

The gene calls are TRBV4-1 and TRBJ2-7, with D perhaps TRBD2 (6 bases). This CDR3 has 14 residues. Germline V gene data show CDR1 as MGHRA and CDR2 as YSYEKL. Trimming removed 4 bases at V and 1 base at J, with 11 bases between. The CDR3 DNA is TGCGCCAGCAGCCCCTGGGGGACTTCCTACGAGCAGTACTTC. Its protein product is CASSPWGTSYEQYF.

This chain connects TRBV4-1 to TRBJ2-2; 12 bases align to TRBD2. J gave up 3 bases and V 4 bases, and 6 bases lay outside the gene matches. Germline-derived CDR1 and CDR2 are MGHRA and YSYEKL. This CDR3 has 17 residues. The CDR3 region is CASSLRLAGVDTGELFF. Here the CDR3 DNA reads TGCGCCAGCAGCCTTCGACTAGCGGGAGTTGACACCGGGGAGCTGTTTTTT.

This sequence joins TRBV30 and TRBJ2-5; 9 bases are shared with TRBD1. Unmatched junction bases numbered 2, after V lost 4 bases and J lost 5 bases. The V gene's germline CDR1 is GTSNPN and CDR2 SVGIG (reference sequence). The CDR3 totals 12 residues. CDR3 sequence: CAWNRGLETQYF. The CDR3 DNA is TGTGCCTGGAACAGGGGGCTGGAGACCCAGTACTTC.

The chain links TRBV29-1 to TRBJ1-1; D is undetermined. V lost 2 bases to trimming and J lost 5 bases, with 12 bases between them. CDR1 is SQVTM and CDR2 is ANQGSEA in the germline V gene. CDR3 length: 13 residues. CDR3: CSVEWTYGTEAFF. As DNA, the CDR3 is TGCAGCGTTGAATGGACTTATGGGACTGAAGCTTTCTTT.

The V and J genes are TRBV30 and TRBJ2-1; D remains unclear. V lost 5 bases and J 4 bases, leaving 12 bases between the germline ends. The CDR3 spans 13 residues. Germline CDR1 and CDR2: GTSNPN and SVGIG (reference sequence). The CDR3 here is CAWSPQLYNEQFF. The CDR3 DNA sequence: TGTGCCTGGTCGCCGCAACTTTACAATGAGCAGTTCTTC.

V is TRBV11-3 and J is TRBJ2-1; unclear D gene. The CDR3 consists of 13 residues. Trimming left V 5 bases short and J 0 bases short, with 5 bases between. From germline, CDR1 is SGHNT and CDR2 YENEEA. CDR3 sequence: CASSLGSYNEQFF. CDR3 in DNA: TGTGCCAGCAGCCTAGGCTCCTACAATGAGCAGTTCTTC.

This clone showed up just once. V gene TRBV7-6 combines with J gene TRBJ1-5; D is unresolved. Between the trimmed V and J ends, which lost 0 bases and 3 bases, there was a span of 3 bases. Germline-derived CDR1 and CDR2 are SGHVS and FNYEAQ. This CDR3 comprises 13 residues. In DNA, the CDR3 is TGTGCCAGCAGCTTAGCAGTCAATCAGCCCCAGCATTTT. It specifies CASSLAVNQPQHF.